The 30 T cell receptor beta chains reported below all come from one sample, sequenced in a study of blood T cell repertoires in COVID-19. Assay: immunoSEQ multiplex PCR; the TCRdb copy retains only in-frame clones and omits some. The sample includes approximately 90,000 clones, 80% of them seen just once. The sample consisted of peripheral blood. These receptors came from a woman older than 75 with acute or convalescent COVID-19.

This chain connects TRBV9 to TRBJ1-4; 8 bases agree with TRBD1. The germline CDR1 and CDR2 sequences are SGDLS and YYNGEE. V lost 2 bases and J lost 7; bases outside the gene matches: 7. The CDR3 extends over 15 amino acids. CDR3 DNA sequence: TGTGCCAGCAGCGTTGGTAGCAGGGGGCGTGAAAAACTGTTTTTT. Protein: CASSVGSRGREKLFF.

The chain has TRBV3-1 (or the pseudogene TRBV3-2) and TRBJ2-7, with unresolved D. CDR1 LGHDT and CDR2 YNNKEL come from the germline V gene (reference sequence). Between the trimmed V and J ends, which lost 1 base and 0 bases, there was a span of 7 bases. The CDR3 length is 14 residues. CDR3 nucleotides: TGTGCCAGCAGCCAAGGACACGTCTCCTACGAGCAGTACTTC. It translates to CASSQGHVSYEQYF.

In this sample, this clone turned up a few times. The CDR3 does not close with the conserved phenylalanine or tryptophan, likely indicating a read error. The DNA is left out, because the CDR3 cannot be placed on it with certainty; the CDR3 is given as TCRdb lists it. The CDR3 loop reads CASQTLGGADY. The V call is TRBV6-5, the J call TRBJ2-7; the table's D call, TRBD2, has no DNA check behind it. With termini counted, the CDR3 has 11 amino acids. Germline V gene sequence: CDR1 MNHEY, CDR2 SVGAGI.

V usage is TRBV6-2 or TRBV6-3 and J usage is TRBJ2-5, with 15 bases identical to TRBD2. After removal of 4 bases from V and 5 bases from J, the junction contained 2 bases not matched to a gene. This CDR3 spans 15 amino acids. Germline-derived CDR1 and CDR2 are MNHEY and SVGEGT. In nucleotides, the CDR3 is TGTGCCAGCAGTTGGACTAGCGGGGGGGCGGAGACCCAGTACTTC. As protein: CASSWTSGGAETQYF.

The V and J genes are TRBV3-1 (or the pseudogene TRBV3-2) and TRBJ1-1; D gene uncertain. Deletions cut 1 base from V and 0 bases from J, with 6 bases between. Germline loops: CDR1 LGHDT, CDR2 YNNKEL (reference sequence). This CDR3 region has 14 residues. CDR3 region: CASSQVGVNTEAFF. The CDR3 bases are TGTGCCAGCAGCCAAGTTGGAGTGAACACTGAAGCTTTCTTT.

The rearrangement uses TRBV7-3 and TRBJ2-6, with 10 bases identical to TRBD2. After removal of 2 bases from V and 0 bases from J, the junction contained 1 base not matched to a gene. Germline assignment: CDR1 SGHTA and CDR2 FQGTGA. This CDR3 comprises 17 residues. The CDR3 region has the DNA TGTGCCAGCAGCTTACTAGCGGGGGTCTCTGGGGCCAACGTCCTGACTTTC. Protein: CASSLLAGVSGANVLTF.

The chain has TRBV2 and TRBJ2-3, with D possibly being TRBD2 (6 bases). CDR3 length equals 14 residues. In germline, CDR1 is SNHLY, CDR2 FYNNEI. Trimming pared 4 bases from V and 4 bases from J, leaving 12 bases between. The CDR3 DNA is TGTGCCAGCAGTGTTGGCGGGATAGCAGATACGCAGTATTTT. It codes for CASSVGGIADTQYF.

Written as DNA, the CDR3 is TGTGCCAGCAGGCTAGGGATCGGACAGCCGAACACTGAAGCTTTCTTT. Translated, it gives CASRLGIGQPNTEAFF. This chain uses TRBV3-1 (or the pseudogene TRBV3-2) with TRBJ1-1; TRBD1 might be the D (6 bases). Germline V gene lookup returns CDR1 LGHDT and CDR2 YNNKEL (reference sequence). The V end lost 6 bases, the J end lost 1 base, and 18 bases lay between the germline ends. The CDR3 extends over 16 amino acids.

V and J are TRBV19 and TRBJ1-2, with TRBD1 identical over 7 bases. V was pared by 6 bases and J by 8 bases, with 12 bases of the junction left unmatched. CDR1 and CDR2 (germline): LNHDA, SQIVND (reference sequence). There are 14 residues in the CDR3. The CDR3 loop reads CASRTGQDLRGYTF. Here the CDR3 DNA reads TGTGCCAGTAGAACAGGACAGGATTTGAGGGGCTACACCTTC.

This chain joins TRBV5-5 and TRBJ2-7; a weak D match, TRBD2 (5 bases). CDR3 length: 16 residues. Trimming removed 1 base at V and 0 bases at J, with 14 bases between. Germline V gives CDR1 SGHKS, CDR2 YYEKEE (reference sequence). The DNA of the CDR3 is TGTGCCAGCAGCTTGAATGTGGACTTAAGCTCCTACGAGCAGTACTTC. It encodes CASSLNVDLSSYEQYF.

The CDR3 bases are TGTGCCAGCAGCGGGAGAGAAGCAGATACGCAGTATTTT. Its translation: CASSGREADTQYF. This rearrangement joins TRBV5-4 to TRBJ2-3; possible D gene TRBD2, 5 bases. V was cut by 4 bases and J by 4 bases, with 10 bases left in between. The CDR3 contains 13 residues. Germline values: CDR1 SGHNT, CDR2 YYREEE (reference sequence). The variable domain in full, completed from reference TRBV5-4 and TRBJ2-3, reads ETGVTQSPTHLIKTRGQQVTLRCSSQSGHNTVSWYQQALGQGPQFIFQYYREEENGRGNFPPRFSGLQFPNYSSELNVNALELDDSALYLCASSGREADTQYFGPGTRLTVL.

This chain joins TRBV7-9 and TRBJ1-2; D may be TRBD1 (6 bases). The CDR3 is 15 residues long. Between the trimmed V and J ends, which lost 5 bases and 4 bases, there was a span of 17 bases. Germline V gives CDR1 SEHNR, CDR2 FQNEAQ (reference sequence). CDR3 in DNA: TGTGCCAGCAGCCAACAGGGTGGGGGGGCCTATGGCTACACCTTC. It encodes CASSQQGGGAYGYTF.

This chain connects TRBV25-1 to TRBJ2-7; 11 bases align to TRBD1. This CDR3 contains 15 residues. Germline lookup yields CDR1 MGHDK and CDR2 SYGVNS. Trimming took 3 bases from V and 6 from J; bases not matched to a gene: 7. This CDR3 is CASSDPGQGVSEQYF. Written as DNA, the CDR3 is TGTGCCAGCAGTGACCCGGGACAGGGGGTAAGCGAGCAGTACTTC.

This rearrangement joins TRBV11-3 to TRBJ2-3; 7 bases match TRBD2. From germline, CDR1 is SGHNT and CDR2 YENEEA. There are 16 residues in the CDR3. V lost 0 bases and J lost 1; bases outside the gene matches: 4. The CDR3 loop is CASSLEGGVRTDTQYF. CDR3 sequence (DNA): TGTGCCAGCAGCTTAGAGGGAGGGGTTCGCACAGATACGCAGTATTTT. The variable domain in full, completed from reference TRBV11-3 and TRBJ2-3, reads EAGVVQSPRYKIIEKKQPVAFWCNPISGHNTLYWYLQNLGQGPELLIRYENEEAVDDSQLPKDRFSAERLKGVDSTLKIQPAELGDSAVYLCASSLEGGVRTDTQYFGPGTRLTVL.

The chain uses TRBV18 and TRBJ2-7; D possibly corresponds to TRBD1 (6 bases). The CDR3 is made up of 15 amino acids. The germline gives CDR1 KGHSH, CDR2 LQKENI. With 1 base removed from V and 1 base from J, the gap between germline ends came to 11 bases. CDR3 residues: CASSPQTGSSYEQYF. In nucleotides, the CDR3 is TGTGCCAGCTCACCACAAACAGGGTCGTCCTACGAGCAGTACTTC.

This chain uses TRBV6-1 with TRBJ2-5; the match to TRBD2 covers 8 bases. CDR1 and CDR2 from the germline V gene are MNHNS and SASEGT. The V and J ends lost 6 bases and 1 base, in that order; junction bases with no gene match: 13. This CDR3 is 17 amino acids long. Here the CDR3 reads CASSERRAGAFQETQYF. The DNA for the CDR3 is TGTGCCAGCAGCGAAAGGAGAGCGGGGGCCTTCCAAGAGACCCAGTACTTC.

In DNA, the CDR3 is TGTGCCAGCTCACCGACAGATTCGCTAGAGCAGTACTTC. Translation: CASSPTDSLEQYF. This chain links TRBV18 with TRBJ2-7; a weak D match, TRBD1 (5 bases). Between the trimmed V and J ends, which lost 3 bases and 7 bases, there was a span of 13 bases. CDR1 and CDR2 from the germline V gene are KGHSH and LQKENI. The CDR3 extends over 13 amino acids.

This clone was seen just once. The genes are TRBV10-2 and TRBJ2-7, with no clear D. The CDR3 contains 12 residues. Germline CDR1 and CDR2: WSHSY and SAAADI. Trimming pared 4 bases from V and 3 bases from J, leaving 7 bases between. The CDR3, as DNA: TGCGCCAGCAGTGCAACAAGCTACGAGCAGTACTTC. Amino acid sequence: CASSATSYEQYF.

V usage is TRBV20-1 and J usage is TRBJ1-2, with TRBD1 matching 7 bases. Germline V gives CDR1 DFQATT, CDR2 SNEGSKA (reference sequence). The CDR3 length is 13 residues. Trimming took 3 bases from V and 4 from J; bases not matched to a gene: 5. The chain's CDR3 is CSASQGESYGYTF. The CDR3 nucleotides are TGCAGTGCTAGTCAGGGGGAATCCTATGGCTACACCTTC.

The chain employs TRBV2 and TRBJ2-5; D unresolved. Per germline, CDR1 SNHLY and CDR2 FYNNEI. This CDR3 spans 13 amino acids. V gave up 1 base and J gave up 2 bases, with 5 bases separating them. CDR3 residues: CASSEGQQETQYF. The CDR3, as DNA: TGTGCCAGCAGTGAAGGGCAGCAAGAGACCCAGTACTTC.

This chain connects TRBV15 to TRBJ1-4, with TRBD1 as a possible D gene (6 bases). The germline CDR1 and CDR2 sequences are LNHNV and YYDKDF (reference sequence). Between the trimmed V and J ends, which lost 0 bases and 11 bases, there was a span of 10 bases. The CDR3 is 13 amino acids. The CDR3 sequence is CATSRDVGGKLFF. The CDR3 nucleotides read TGTGCCACCAGCAGAGATGTAGGGGGTAAACTGTTTTTT.

The DNA for the CDR3 is TGTGCCAGCAGCTTGTATAGCCGAGGGTGGAGAAACACCATATATTTT. Encoded protein: CASSLYSRGWRNTIYF. The chain uses TRBV5-8 and TRBJ1-3; D unresolved. Trimming left V 1 base short and J 5 bases short, with 16 bases between. CDR1 and CDR2 from the germline V gene are SGHTS and YDEGEE. CDR3 length equals 16 residues.

The chain combines TRBV6-4 with TRBJ2-1; 11 bases fit TRBD1. V shed 6 bases and J 6 bases; nucleotides not matched to a gene: 10. CDR3 length: 16 amino acids. CDR1 and CDR2 from the germline V gene are MRHNA and SNTAGT. CDR3 region: CASRTGTGGAGNEQFF. CDR3 DNA sequence: TGTGCCAGCAGGACCGGGACAGGGGGGGCGGGCAATGAGCAGTTCTTC.

This clone turned up a few times. This rearrangement joins TRBV7-9 to TRBJ2-2, with D possibly TRBD2 on 7 matching bases. Germline V gene sequence: CDR1 SEHNR, CDR2 FQNEAQ (reference sequence). The V end lost 7 bases, the J end lost 4 bases, and 19 bases lay between the germline ends. CDR3 length equals 16 residues. CDR3 protein: CASTKPGGGFTGELFF. DNA for the CDR3: TGTGCCAGCACCAAACCGGGCGGGGGCTTCACCGGGGAGCTGTTTTTT.

The V call is TRBV11-2, the J call TRBJ1-1, with D unclear. Trimming cost V 0 bases and J 4 bases, with 12 bases left between them. Germline CDR1 SGHAT, CDR2 FQNNGV. The CDR3 has 15 amino acids. CDR3 in DNA: TGTGCCAGCAGCTTAGATTTCGGGGTAGGCACTGAAGCTTTCTTT. It codes for CASSLDFGVGTEAFF.

The chain recombines TRBV27 with TRBJ2-3; 11 nucleotides align to TRBD2. The CDR3 runs 18 residues. Trimming cost V 3 bases and J 1 base; bases outside gene matches: 9. Germline CDR1 and CDR2: MNHEY and SMNVEV (reference sequence). The CDR3 coding sequence is TGTGCCAGCAGTTTTTCAACTAGCGGGAGTAGAGGCACAGATACGCAGTATTTT. Protein sequence: CASSFSTSGSRGTDTQYF.

The chain employs TRBV24-1 and TRBJ2-5, with TRBD1 identical over 10 bases. The CDR3 is 16 residues long. V was pared by 1 base and J by 4 bases, with 5 bases of the junction left unmatched. Germline CDR1 is KGHDR and CDR2 is SFDVKD. CDR3 nucleotides: TGTGCCACCAGTGATTTACGGGACAGGGGATCAGAGACCCAGTACTTC. As protein: CATSDLRDRGSETQYF.

This chain joins TRBV5-6 and TRBJ1-5, with a weak D call TRBD1 (5 bases). The CDR3 totals 15 residues. V was pared by 5 bases and J by 7 bases, with 19 bases between. The germline V gene has CDR1 SGHDT and CDR2 YYEEEE. The chain's CDR3 is CASSKTYDGGQPQHF. The CDR3 DNA reads TGTGCCAGCAGTAAAACATACGACGGGGGACAGCCCCAGCATTTT.

Ten or more counts support this clone. The chain uses TRBV2 and TRBJ1-2; D is ambiguous. Between the trimmed V and J ends, which lost 2 bases and 0 bases, there was a span of 4 bases. Germline-derived CDR1 and CDR2 are SNHLY and FYNNEI. The CDR3 has 13 amino acids. CDR3 protein: CASSEQANYGYTF. The CDR3 DNA sequence: TGTGCCAGCAGTGAACAGGCTAACTATGGCTACACCTTC.

DNA of the CDR3: TGTGCCAGCTCAGACGGGACAGGCAATCAGCCCCAGCATTTT. Translation gives CASSDGTGNQPQHF. This chain links TRBV18 with TRBJ1-5, with TRBD1 identical over 7 bases. V was pared by 5 bases and J by 2 bases, with 3 bases of the junction left unmatched. Germline V gene data show CDR1 as KGHSH and CDR2 as LQKENI. This CDR3 is built from 14 residues.